This entry features one TCR beta chain sequence. Antigen unknown. The CDR3 covers 12 residues. CDR1 and CDR2 (germline): ENHRY, SYGVKD. V dropped 5 bases and J dropped 7 bases, with 8 bases sitting between them. This entry belongs to a study of response to subunit inactivated influenza vaccine. Whole-study findings and limits: Few new T cells, the authors suggested, are recruited by each seasonal influenza vaccination.

TCRdb independently ran MiXCR on the RT-PCR reads; one entry per CDR3 protein. The sample contains under 550,000 distinct CDR3 sequences, approximately 7.7% of which appear only once. The V gene is TRBV10-3, the J gene TRBJ2-2; weak D call: TRBD1 (5 bases). The TCR sequence derives from a man between 50 and 75 years old who received an inactivated influenza vaccine. The source material was PBMCs from blood, sampled roughly 24 months after vaccination. CDR3 in amino acids: CAISLGDGELFF. Written as DNA, the CDR3 is TGTGCCATCAGTCTAGGGGACGGGGAGCTGTTTTTT.